The sequence of this T cell receptor beta chain was determined in a study of T-cell memory formation after mild COVID-19. The CDR3 consists of 15 residues. Germline V gene sequence: CDR1 SGHTA, CDR2 FQGNSA. V lost 1 base and J 4 bases, leaving 13 bases between the germline ends. This clonotype is termed medium-sized. TCRdb re-called the 5' RACE reads with MiXCR, one entry per CDR3 protein. The sample comprises 5,000 or so distinct CDR3 sequences, roughly 44% of which are singletons, and around 2.5% rests with the top ten. Sequenced material: PBMCs or a T cell subset sorted from them (not recorded which). The V and J genes are TRBV7-2 and TRBJ1-2; perhaps TRBD1 as D (5 bases). The clonotype originates from an adult who had mild COVID-19 (a few samples of this study predate the infection). Cell type and time point are not known. In DNA, the CDR3 is TGTGCCAGCAGCTTAGTAGCCCGGACACCCTATGGCTACACCTTC. Protein: CASSLVARTPYGYTF. Full variable domain (missing parts from reference TRBV7-2 and TRBJ1-2): GAGVSQSPSNKVTEKGKDVELRCDPISGHTALYWYRQSLGQGLEFLIYFQGNSAPDKSGLPSDRFSAERTGGSVSTLTIQRTQQEDSAVYLCASSLVARTPYGYTFGSGTRLTVV.